The sequence of this TCR beta chain was determined in a study of metastatic and nonmetastatic thyroid tumors. Looking at the study overall: Peripheral blood and tumor or nodule samples from malignant and benign thyroid patients were compared.

General study points: In blood and tumor, TCR beta diversity was reportedly significantly higher in malignant thyroid tumors than in benign nodules.

This clone was counted a few times. Its matching antigen is unknown. One end of the junction does not line up with germline, which may come from a read error. Different DNA sequences within this sample yield the same CDR3. As processed by the authors: Researchers built a distant-metastasis classifier for papillary thyroid cancer that drew on CDR3 differences across clinicopathological groups. TCRdb used MiXCR to call clones anew from the PCR reads. These V and J calls derive from TCRdb rather than the authors' analysis. Of over 35,000 clones in the sample, approximately 13% were seen once. CDR3 size: 16 residues. Thyroid surgery had not been preceded by any treatment in any patient.

This receptor was obtained from a female donor with papillary thyroid cancer or a benign thyroid nodule (not recorded which). Some clones in this sample may be carry-over from other donors' samples. The genes are TRBV12-3 or TRBV12-4 and TRBJ1-1; the D gene is possibly TRBD1 (5 bases). Sequenced sample: blood. The CDR3 bases are TGTGCCAGCAGTAGACCCTCGGGACTTGGGAAAACTGAGGCTTTCTTT. This codes for CASSRPSGLGKTEAFF.